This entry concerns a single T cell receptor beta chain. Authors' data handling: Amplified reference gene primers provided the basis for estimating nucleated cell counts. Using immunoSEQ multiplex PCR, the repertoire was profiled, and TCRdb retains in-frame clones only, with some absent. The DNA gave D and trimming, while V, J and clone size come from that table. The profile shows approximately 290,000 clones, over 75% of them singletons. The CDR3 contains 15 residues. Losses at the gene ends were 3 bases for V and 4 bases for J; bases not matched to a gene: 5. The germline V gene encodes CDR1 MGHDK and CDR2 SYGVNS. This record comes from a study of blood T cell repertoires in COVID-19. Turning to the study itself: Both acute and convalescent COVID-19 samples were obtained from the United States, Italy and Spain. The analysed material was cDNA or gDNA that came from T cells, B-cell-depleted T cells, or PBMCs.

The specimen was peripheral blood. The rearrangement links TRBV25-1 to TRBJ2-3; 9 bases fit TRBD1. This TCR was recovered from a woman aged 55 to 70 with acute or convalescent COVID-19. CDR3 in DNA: TGTGCCAGCAGTGATCACAGGGGGCCTTCAGATACGCAGTATTTT. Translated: CASSDHRGPSDTQYF.